A selection of T cell receptor beta chains follows, all from one sample in a study of cytomegalovirus exposure and HLA in healthy donors. The data were produced by immunoSEQ multiplex PCR, yet TCRdb's version contains in-frame clones alone and is incomplete. The top ten hold roughly 1.3% of the sample, which has about 230,000 clones, under 90% seen once. The source material was PBMCs. The receptors derive from a human donor in good health. The CDR3 runs from the conserved cysteine through the conserved F or W. Each record gives: J gene, D gene, clone size, V gene, CDR3 length, CDR3 protein, CDR3 DNA. A D gene is named only where the DNA matches it firmly. Clone size is given for some rows only: seen once, a few or many times, or a class if the clone is expanded.

TRBJ2-7 | . | few | TRBV15 | 13 | CATSRSRRWEQYF | TGTGCCACCAGCAGGTCGCGGCGGTGGGAGCAGTACTTC
TRBJ2-3 | . | . | TRBV25-1 | 14 | CASSEGGSRVTQYF | TGTGCCAGCAGTGAAGGGGGCAGCAGGGTTACGCAGTATTTT
TRBJ2-7 | TRBD2 | . | TRBV5-4 | 18 | CASSLAATSGRSALEQYF | TGTGCCAGCAGCTTGGCCGCGACTAGCGGTCGTTCTGCTCTCGAGCAGTACTTC
TRBJ2-3 | TRBD2 | . | TRBV7-2 | 15 | CASRPLAGGTDTQYF | TGTGCCAGCAGACCACTAGCGGGGGGCACAGATACGCAGTATTTT
TRBJ1-3 | . | . | TRBV5-1 | 16 | CASSLAVDKAGNTIYF | TGCGCCAGCAGCTTGGCAGTGGACAAAGCGGGGAACACCATATATTTT
TRBJ2-3 | TRBD2 | once | TRBV5-1 | 18 | CASSLEVFRGRGPDTQYF | TGCGCCAGCAGCTTGGAAGTCTTCCGCGGGAGAGGTCCAGATACGCAGTATTTT
TRBJ2-7 | TRBD2 | . | TRBV19 | 16 | CASSTSGRRGSYEQYF | TGTGCCAGTAGTACGAGCGGGAGGAGGGGCTCCTACGAGCAGTACTTC
TRBJ2-5 | . | . | TRBV27 | 14 | CASSPSGYQETQYF | TGTGCCAGCAGTCCATCAGGGTACCAAGAGACCCAGTACTTC
TRBJ2-7 | TRBD2 | . | TRBV9 | 14 | CASSVTSGSNEQYF | TGTGCCAGCAGCGTGACTAGCGGGAGCAACGAGCAGTACTTC
TRBJ2-7 | . | . | TRBV7-7 | 13 | CASSLVPGDEQYF | TGTGCTAGCAGCTTGGTCCCCGGGGACGAGCAGTACTTC
TRBJ1-1 | TRBD1 | . | TRBV6-5 | 14 | CASSYSSGGNEAFF | TGTGCCAGCAGTTACTCGTCAGGGGGCAATGAAGCTTTCTTT
TRBJ2-7 | TRBD1 | . | TRBV15 | 12 | CATSREGQLQYF | TGTGCCACCAGCAGAGAGGGACAGCTGCAGTACTTC
TRBJ2-5 | TRBD2 | . | TRBV4-3 | 16 | CAGSQEIAGGRGTQYF | TGCGCCGGCAGCCAAGAGATAGCGGGAGGGAGGGGGACCCAGTACTTC
TRBJ1-2 | TRBD1 | . | TRBV4-1 | 17 | CASSQDSRQGERNGYTF | TGCGCCAGCAGCCAAGATAGTCGGCAGGGGGAGAGGAATGGCTACACCTTC
TRBJ1-4 | TRBD1 | . | TRBV18 | 14 | CASSPRDRGEKLFF | TGTGCCAGCTCACCTCGGGACAGGGGTGAAAAACTGTTTTTT
TRBJ2-1 | . | . | TRBV7-2 | 15 | CASSLRGSSYNEQFF | TGTGCCAGCAGCTTAAGGGGGAGCTCCTACAATGAGCAGTTCTTC
TRBJ1-1 | TRBD1 | few | TRBV28 | 15 | CASSSPGGNGTEAFF | TGTGCCAGCAGTTCCCCAGGGGGGAACGGGACTGAAGCTTTCTTT
TRBJ2-7 | . | . | TRBV30 | 13 | CAWAEGVSYEQYF | TGTGCCTGGGCTGAGGGGGTGTCCTACGAGCAGTACTTC
TRBJ1-1 | . | . | TRBV30 | 13 | CVVQAGSGAEAFF | TGTGTGGTCCAGGCAGGTTCCGGGGCTGAAGCTTTCTTT
TRBJ2-2 | TRBD2 | . | TRBV15 | 16 | CATSRAGRGNTGELFF | TGTGCCACCAGCAGAGCAGGGAGGGGCAACACCGGGGAGCTGTTTTTT
TRBJ2-7 | . | . | TRBV7-9 | 11 | CASSELYEQYF | TGTGCCAGCAGCGAACTCTACGAGCAGTACTTC
TRBJ2-4 | . | . | TRBV1 | 20 | CTSSEASGPGQGARENIQYF | TGCACCAGCAGCGAAGCCTCAGGTCCAGGACAGGGGGCGAGGGAAAACATTCAGTACTTC
TRBJ1-2 | TRBD1 | . | TRBV25-1 | 16 | CASSETGTGGAYGYTF | TGTGCCAGCAGTGAAACCGGGACAGGGGGGGCCTATGGCTACACCTTC
TRBJ2-7 | TRBD2 | . | TRBV18 | 15 | CASSPSSGRPYEQYF | TGTGCCAGCTCACCAAGCAGCGGGAGACCCTACGAGCAGTACTTC
TRBJ2-2 | . | . | TRBV15 | 15 | CATSRGGTVHGELFF | TGTGCCACCAGCAGAGGCGGGACAGTTCACGGGGAGCTGTTTTTT
TRBJ2-4 | . | once | TRBV6-5 | 14 | CASSSRQGRDIQYF | TGTGCCAGCAGTTCGCGGCAGGGTCGGGACATTCAGTACTTC
TRBJ2-7 | TRBD2 | few | TRBV19 | 15 | CASSMTSGDAYEQYF | TGTGCCAGTAGTATGACTAGCGGGGACGCCTACGAGCAGTACTTC
TRBJ1-1 | TRBD1 | once | TRBV25-1 | 14 | CASGRTGALTEAFF | TGTGCCAGCGGACGCACAGGGGCTCTAACTGAAGCTTTCTTT
TRBJ2-2 | . | . | TRBV7-3 | 14 | CASSLTQNTGELFF | TGTGCCAGCAGCTTAACCCAGAACACCGGGGAGCTGTTTTTT
TRBJ2-7 | TRBD1 | . | TRBV6-5 | 15 | CASSATRDRGYEQYF | TGTGCCAGCTCCGCCACCCGGGACAGGGGGTACGAGCAGTACTTC
TRBJ2-7 | TRBD2 | . | TRBV7-2 | 16 | CASSLAGSGTFYEQYF | TGTGCCAGCAGCTTAGCGGGTAGCGGGACCTTCTACGAGCAGTACTTC
TRBJ2-7 | TRBD1 | . | TRBV9 | 14 | CASSPRTGAYEQYF | TGTGCCAGCAGCCCCCGGACAGGGGCCTACGAGCAGTACTTC
TRBJ2-7 | TRBD1 | few | TRBV6-5 | 16 | CASSYSWTGISYEQYF | TGTGCCAGCAGTTACTCTTGGACAGGGATATCCTACGAGCAGTACTTC
TRBJ1-5 | . | . | TRBV19 | 15 | CASSIQGSGNQPQHF | TGTGCCAGTAGTATTCAGGGGTCGGGAAATCAGCCCCAGCATTTT
TRBJ2-6 | . | . | TRBV11-1 | 15 | CASSSTRAGANVLTF | TGTGCCAGCAGCTCAACCCGGGCTGGGGCCAACGTCCTGACTTTC
TRBJ1-6 | TRBD1 | . | TRBV30 | 14 | CAWSETGWNSPLHF | TGTGCCTGGAGTGAGACAGGGTGGAATTCACCCCTCCACTTT
TRBJ2-7 | TRBD1 | . | TRBV7-2 | 14 | CASSPGQGLHEQYF | TGTGCCAGCAGCCCGGGACAGGGTTTGCACGAGCAGTACTTC
TRBJ1-6 | TRBD1 | . | TRBV19 | 15 | CASSIDPTGDSPLHF | TGTGCCAGTAGTATAGACCCGACAGGGGATTCACCCCTCCACTTT
TRBJ2-7 | TRBD1 | . | TRBV29-1 | 11 | CSVQGVYEQYF | TGCAGCGTTCAGGGGGTATACGAGCAGTACTTC
TRBJ2-5 | TRBD2 | . | TRBV6-1 | 16 | CASSATGGRLQETQYF | TGTGCCAGCAGTGCGACGGGGGGACGATTGCAAGAGACCCAGTACTTC
TRBJ2-2 | TRBD2 | . | TRBV5-8 | 15 | CASQAGGLNTGELFF | TGTGCCAGCCAAGCGGGGGGTCTGAACACCGGGGAGCTGTTTTTT
TRBJ2-7 | . | . | TRBV15 | 11 | CATSRREKQYF | TGTGCCACCAGCCGCAGGGAAAAGCAGTACTTC
TRBJ2-4 | . | . | TRBV6-5 | 15 | CASSYSNRGQNIQYF | TGTGCCAGCAGTTACTCGAATCGGGGTCAAAACATTCAGTACTTC
TRBJ2-7 | . | few | TRBV7-8 | 14 | CASSLGDISYEQYF | TGTGCCAGCAGCTTAGGGGACATCTCCTACGAGCAGTACTTC
TRBJ1-1 | . | . | TRBV7-3 | 13 | CASSQMEGVEAFF | TGTGCCAGCAGCCAAATGGAGGGAGTTGAAGCTTTCTTT
TRBJ2-7 | . | . | TRBV28 | 17 | CASSLSFRQVRSYEQYF | TGTGCCAGCAGTTTGTCGTTCCGACAGGTTAGATCCTACGAGCAGTACTTC
TRBJ1-3 | . | . | TRBV10-3 | 15 | CAISSSGKSGNTIYF | TGTGCCATCAGTTCGTCCGGGAAGTCCGGAAACACCATATATTTT
TRBJ2-5 | . | few | TRBV7-9 | 15 | CASSLAGHDQETQYF | TGTGCCAGCAGCTTAGCTGGACATGACCAAGAGACCCAGTACTTC
TRBJ1-1 | . | . | TRBV7-3 | 14 | CASSPNGRDTEAFF | TGTGCCAGCAGCCCAAACGGCCGGGACACTGAAGCTTTCTTT
TRBJ2-2 | TRBD2 | . | TRBV7-9 | 15 | CASSGLAANTGELFF | TGTGCCAGCAGCGGACTAGCGGCCAACACCGGGGAGCTGTTTTTT
TRBJ2-5 | TRBD1 | . | TRBV9 | 16 | CASSVMGQGYQETQYF | TGTGCCAGCAGCGTAATGGGACAGGGGTACCAAGAGACCCAGTACTTC
TRBJ1-5 | . | . | TRBV9 | 15 | CASSVEAGVNQPQHF | TGTGCCAGCAGCGTAGAAGCAGGCGTGAATCAGCCCCAGCATTTT
TRBJ1-2 | TRBD1 | . | TRBV6-5 | 16 | CASSYLGQLNNYGYTF | TGTGCCAGCAGTTACTTGGGACAGCTGAATAACTACGGCTACACCTTC
TRBJ1-2 | . | . | TRBV5-1 | 14 | CASSLTGLPGGYTF | TGCGCCAGCAGCTTGACAGGGTTGCCCGGTGGCTACACCTTC
TRBJ1-4 | . | . | TRBV4-1 | 16 | CASSQPGRGTNEKLFF | TGCGCCAGCAGCCAGCCGGGAAGGGGGACTAATGAAAAACTGTTTTTT
TRBJ2-7 | TRBD2 | . | TRBV4-2 | 15 | CASSQALAGHYEQYF | TGTGCCAGCAGCCAAGCACTAGCGGGACATTACGAGCAGTACTTC
TRBJ2-3 | . | . | TRBV5-4 | 13 | CASSLLGTDTQYF | TGTGCCAGCAGCTTGCTAGGCACAGATACGCAGTATTTT
TRBJ2-3 | TRBD2 | . | TRBV5-1 | 17 | CASSLLLAGGRGDTQYF | TGCGCCAGCAGCTTGCTACTAGCGGGAGGGCGGGGAGATACGCAGTATTTT
TRBJ2-3 | . | once | TRBV20-1 | 11 | CSASRADTQYF | TGCAGTGCTAGTCGAGCAGATACGCAGTATTTT
TRBJ1-2 | . | . | TRBV6-6 | 15 | CASNHVWGVTYGYTF | TGTGCCAGCAACCACGTATGGGGGGTTACCTATGGCTACACCTTC